The text below deals with one TCR beta chain. This clone was recorded once. Its antigen is not yet known. No qualities accompany the bases; no much larger clone lies one base away. The sample originates from a study of blood T cell repertoires in COVID-19 (dated by TCRdb to 2018 to 2021). Study-level background: Collaborator samples came from the United States, Italy and Spain and covered acute and convalescent phases of COVID-19. The material from the prospective study consisted of cDNA or gDNA derived from T cells, B-cell-depleted T cells, or PBMCs. The dataset comprised deeply sampled blood TCRbeta repertoires from subjects exposed to, actively infected with, or recovered from COVID-19. The repertoires were released in a freely available public database intended as a resource for research on the immune response to SARS-CoV-2. The samples were drawn from two sources: the first 160 participants of the ongoing ImmuneRACE study, and 950 to 1,500 subjects contributed by 6 global collaborators. The sample metadata nearly always contained a de-identified subject ID, COVID-19 status, age in years and sex. Where HLA class I and class II types were available, the types were taken from metadata supplied by the sample provider, not from assay-based typing.

What the study reported, not specific to this receptor: The quantity of clinical and demographic metadata differed by source and by participant and was supplied without curation.

Collaborating institutions collected whole blood in K2EDTA tubes following their own protocols. For TCRbeta analysis, collaborator samples were shipped as frozen whole blood, as isolated PBMCs, or as DNA extracted from either sample type. Taken from cysteine to phenylalanine, the CDR3 has 16 residues. Just the 48-base CDR3 DNA is kept, in frame starting at base 1. For CDR1 and CDR2, the germline V gene lists SGHRS and YFSETQ. V loses 3 bases, J loses 0 bases, and the germline ends lie 15 bases apart. TCRbeta CDR3 regions were amplified from genomic DNA using the immunoSEQ Assay, a bias-controlled multiplex PCR. On the authors' methods: Nucleated cell counts per sample were estimated from amplification of reference gene primers within the assay. Sequence reads were collapsed and filtered to measure the absolute abundance of every unique TCRbeta CDR3 rearrangement. For each sample, productive Simpson clonality was calculated as the square root of Simpson's diversity index across productive rearrangements. Not all clones reach the TCRdb copy of this immuneACCESS table, which keeps in-frame sequences only. Checked studies attribute under half of the gap to unresolved V genes and leave the rest unexplained. V and J calls and clone size are those listed in that table; D and trimming were worked out from the DNA. The sample table contains 130,000 to 150,000 clones; only one count was recorded for approximately 81% of them. About 39% of the sample comes from the top ten.

Sequenced material: peripheral blood. This receptor was identified in a human donor in a cohort sampled during active COVID-19. The chain is assembled from TRBV5-1 and TRBJ1-2; the D segment cannot be called with confidence. DNA sequence: TGCGCCAGCAGCTCCGAGTTGATCGGAGCTAACTATGGCTACACCTTC. Translated, this gives CASSSELIGANYGYTF.